What follows is one T cell receptor beta chain and its context. The clone's antigen remains unknown. Within one base of it there is no much larger clone, and no base qualities were kept. The goal of deep resolution MiSeq sequencing was a depth between 1 in 1 million and 1 in 200,000 T cells, and coverage averaged 10x per clonotype. The immunoSEQ hsTCRB Kit was used to generate the TCR beta libraries. On the study's bioinformatics: Data were analyzed with ImmunoSEQ Data Assistant and ImmunoSEQ Analyzer, with V, D and J genes assigned per IMGT definitions. Clonality, which ranges from 0 to 1, was calculated as one minus the normalized Shannon entropy of productive rearrangement frequencies. Public clonotype analysis was restricted to overrepresented clonotypes comprising at least 0.05% of each patient's repertoire. Repertoires from about a dozen age-matched healthy donors in immuneACCESS were used as clonality controls. TCRdb mirrors the immuneACCESS table, restricted to in-frame sequences. Some clones are absent from its copies; in checked studies, under half trace to an unresolved V gene, and the reason for the others is unknown. V and J calls and clone size are given by that table; D and trimming were obtained from the DNA. Within this sample are 45,000 to 60,000 clones, with approximately 52% of them counted one time only. Approximately 20% of the sample rests with the top ten.

These data are taken from a study of cytotoxic CD8 clonotypes in ibrutinib-treated CLL listed by TCRdb under 2021. Background for the entire study: In this cohort, some 16 patients were treatment-naive and about a dozen were relapsed/refractory, while under 18 had unmutated IGHV. Partial responses were observed in roughly 25 patients and complete responses in 2; after a median follow-up of 68 months, remission was maintained in 14 patients and progression was observed in approximately 12. The response samples were drawn at a median of roughly twelve months into treatment, with a range of roughly 6 to 40 months. On average, each sample yielded around 250,000 productive templates and about 94,000 productive rearrangements. Longitudinal samples were available for about 30% of the 86 trial participants. Cryopreserved peripheral blood mononuclear cells were obtained before treatment, at response, and at either sustained remission or disease progression. Every sample from remission and from progressive disease was obtained while the patients were still on ibrutinib. What the authors observed across the whole study: Lymph node repertoires were not examined, and the timing of sampling was not matched between patients in sustained remission and those whose disease progressed. At baseline, clonality was higher than in age-matched healthy donors and showed a strong correlation with circulating CD8+ T-cell counts. Public clonotypes were rare and either contracted or stayed stable during treatment, and the rise in clonality at ibrutinib response reflected the expansion of private clonotypes. Clonality increased at ibrutinib response, stayed stable in sustained remission, and fell back toward baseline at progression.

Unmatched junction bases come to 7, with V trimmed by 4 bases and J by 0 bases. From its cysteine to its phenylalanine, the CDR3 spans 16 amino acids. The sequence is cut down to CDR3 DNA, 48 bases in frame from base 1. From a lookup of the germline V gene (reference sequence), CDR1 and CDR2 are WNHNN and SYGVQD. The time point label of this sample denotes: approximately 2 years on ibrutinib. For TCR beta library preparation, 1.5 to 2.5 micrograms of genomic DNA was extracted from cryopreserved PBMCs. Longitudinal blood samples from CLL patients receiving ibrutinib monotherapy were subjected to high-throughput TCR beta sequencing. Patients were enrolled in a phase 2 open-label single-center ibrutinib monotherapy trial.

This specimen was PBMCs, taken after 24 months of ibrutinib treatment. The clonotype originates from a human donor with chronic lymphocytic leukemia. Recombination linked TRBV10-1 to TRBJ2-3; a stretch of 7 junction bases matches TRBD1. The nucleotide sequence is given as TGCGCCAGCAGTGCCCGGGACAGCTTTAGCACAGATACGCAGTATTTT. Protein translation: CASSARDSFSTDTQYF.